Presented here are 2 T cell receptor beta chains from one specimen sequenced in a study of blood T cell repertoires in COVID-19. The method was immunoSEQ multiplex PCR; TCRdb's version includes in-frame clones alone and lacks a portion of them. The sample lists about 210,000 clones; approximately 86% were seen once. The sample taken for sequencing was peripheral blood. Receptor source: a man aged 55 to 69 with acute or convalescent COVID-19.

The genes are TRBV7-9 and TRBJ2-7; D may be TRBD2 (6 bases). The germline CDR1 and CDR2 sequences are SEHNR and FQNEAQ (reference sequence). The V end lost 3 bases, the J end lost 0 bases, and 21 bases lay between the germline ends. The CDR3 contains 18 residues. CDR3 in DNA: TGTGCCAGCAGCTTCCCCCGAGGCGGGATCGCGAGCTCCTACGAGCAGTACTTC. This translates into CASSFPRGGIASSYEQYF.

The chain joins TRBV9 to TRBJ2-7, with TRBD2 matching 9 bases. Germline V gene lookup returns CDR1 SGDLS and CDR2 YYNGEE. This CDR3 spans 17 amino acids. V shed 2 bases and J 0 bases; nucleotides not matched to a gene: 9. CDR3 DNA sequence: TGTGCCAGCAGCGTTAGTGGGCTAGCGGGGCACTCCTACGAGCAGTACTTC. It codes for CASSVSGLAGHSYEQYF.